Sequencing of this T cell receptor beta chain was carried out in a study of patients and donors after allogeneic stem cell transplantation. TCRdb ran MiXCR on the RT-PCR reads and lists one entry per CDR3 protein. Seen here are around 200,000 distinct CDR3 sequences, 35% to 45% observed once, and the top ten hold approximately 10%. V was trimmed by 5 bases and J by 9 bases, leaving 15 bases between them. This CDR3 contains 14 residues. Germline V CDR1 and CDR2: SGHRS, YFSETQ. The rearrangement uses TRBV5-1 and TRBJ1-6; tentative D call: TRBD1 (5 bases). The receptor was derived from a human donor who was either an allogeneic HSCT recipient or a stem cell or donor lymphocyte infusion donor (not recorded which). It is not recorded whose cells these are; they may come from a transplant donor. The material sequenced was blood, either unsorted or a sorted T cell fraction (not recorded which). The CDR3 reads CASRGPGGASPLHF. DNA of the CDR3: TGCGCCAGCAGGGGCCCGGGCGGGGCTTCACCCCTCCACTTT.